This TCR beta chain was sequenced for a study of T cells in Graves' hyperthyroidism and ophthalmopathy. Study-level points and caveats: Blood samples included most of the expanded thyroid clonotypes exceeding 0.001.

This clonotype was seen a handful of times. Its antigen is not known. Diagnostic decisions used clinical symptoms, serum thyroxine and TRAb, thyroid ultrasound and orbital computed tomography. TCR beta CDR3 regions were amplified from RNA transcripts. The HTBI primer set was used in a first-round RT-PCR of the TCR CDR3. TCRdb used MiXCR to reprocess the multiplex PCR reads, holding one entry per CDR3 protein. The sample shows hundreds of thousands of distinct CDR3 sequences, around 20% of them seen only once. Germline CDR1 is LNHDA and CDR2 is SQIVND (reference sequence). V gave up 7 bases and J gave up 5 bases, with 14 bases separating them. This CDR3 is 13 amino acids long.

The chain employs TRBV19 and TRBJ1-2, with TRBD1 as a possible D gene (6 bases). This sequence originates from a man aged 30 to 39 with Graves' ophthalmopathy. The sample was blood. The CDR3 region is CASKRTDSYGYTF. The DNA for the CDR3 is TGTGCCAGTAAGAGGACAGATTCTTATGGCTACACCTTC. The full variable domain, in which reference TRBV19 and TRBJ1-2 provide the parts outside the CDR3, is DGGITQSPKYLFRKEGQNVTLSCEQNLNHDAMYWYRQDPGQGLRLIYYSQIVNDFQKGDIAEGYSVSREKKESFPLTVTSAQKNPTAFYLCASKRTDSYGYTFGSGTRLTVV.